What follows are 27 T cell receptor beta chains derived from one specimen sequenced in a study of blood T cell repertoires in COVID-19. Sequencing used immunoSEQ multiplex PCR; TCRdb keeps in-frame clones, though not all of them. Found here are about 260,000 clones, about 80% of them singletons; the top ten hold under 5%. Sample: PBMCs or T cells enriched from blood (not recorded which). The receptors shown here come from a young man with acute COVID-19.

The chain joins TRBV7-8 to TRBJ2-2, with TRBD2 identical over 11 bases. Germline-derived CDR1 and CDR2 are SGHVS and FQNEAQ. The CDR3 is 15 residues long. Trimming removed 4 bases from V and 6 bases from J; junction bases left unmatched: 4. In DNA form, the CDR3 reads TGTGCCAGCAGCTCGTTAGCGGGAGGGCCCGGGGAGCTGTTTTTT. It yields the protein CASSSLAGGPGELFF.

This chain joins TRBV19 and TRBJ2-5; D might be TRBD1 (6 bases). In germline, CDR1 is LNHDA, CDR2 SQIVND (reference sequence). This CDR3 spans 15 amino acids. V shed 4 bases and J shed 1 base, with 13 bases lying between them. The CDR3 spells CASSRNTGTQETQYF. The CDR3 bases are TGTGCCAGTAGTAGGAATACAGGGACCCAAGAGACCCAGTACTTC.

This clone appeared once. The rearrangement joins TRBV6-4 to TRBJ2-2; D is ambiguous. This CDR3 spans 14 amino acids. Germline-derived CDR1 and CDR2 are MRHNA and SNTAGT. Trimming cost V 4 bases and J 0 bases, with 6 bases left between them. CDR3 amino acids: CASSVLANTGELFF. Written as DNA, the CDR3 is TGTGCCAGCAGTGTTTTAGCGAACACCGGGGAGCTGTTTTTT.

The rearrangement links TRBV28 to TRBJ1-1; TRBD1 matches at 8 bases. Germline CDR1 is MDHEN and CDR2 is SYDVKM. The CDR3 covers 16 residues. J was trimmed by 1 base and V by 7 bases; bases with no gene match: 11. As DNA, the CDR3 is TGTGCCAGCACGTGGGGCACAGGGGGGCCGAACACTGAAGCTTTCTTT. Residues: CASTWGTGGPNTEAFF. Full variable domain (remainder filled in from reference TRBV28 and TRBJ1-1): DVKVTQSSRYLVKRTGEKVFLECVQDMDHENMFWYRQDPGLGLRLIYFSYDVKMKEKGDIPEGYSVSREKKERFSLILESASTNQTSMYLCASTWGTGGPNTEAFFGQGTRLTVV.

The chain has TRBV7-6 and TRBJ2-1, with 14 bases identical to TRBD2. This CDR3 is 17 amino acids long. From germline, CDR1 is SGHVS and CDR2 FNYEAQ. Trimming removed 3 bases from V and 9 bases from J; junction bases left unmatched: 10. CDR3 nucleotides: TGTGCCAGCAGCTTTGGAACAGGGACTAGCGGGAGTAGTGAGCAGTTCTTC. This gives the protein CASSFGTGTSGSSEQFF. Full variable domain (remainder filled in from reference TRBV7-6 and TRBJ2-1): GAGVSQSPRYKVTKRGQDVALRCDPISGHVSLYWYRQALGQGPEFLTYFNYEAQQDKSGLPNDRFSAERPEGSISTLTIQRTEQRDSAMYRCASSFGTGTSGSSEQFFGPGTRLTVL.

The chain recombines TRBV6-4 with TRBJ1-5; TRBD1 is a possible D gene (5 bases). Trimming took off 6 bases at V and 4 bases at J, with 10 bases between the two ends. The CDR3 is 13 amino acids. In germline, CDR1 is MRHNA, CDR2 SNTAGT. The CDR3 here is CASSARANQPQHF. CDR3 nucleotides: TGTGCCAGCAGCGCCAGGGCGAATCAGCCCCAGCATTTT.

This clone came up a few times. The chain combines TRBV6-2 or TRBV6-3 with TRBJ1-5; no clear D. The V end was cut by 0 bases, the J end by 0 bases, with 3 bases between. The CDR3 loop spans 14 amino acids. The V gene's germline CDR1 is MNHEY and CDR2 SVGEGT. The CDR3 spells CASSYSGSNQPQHF. For the CDR3, the DNA is TGTGCCAGCAGTTACTCCGGTAGCAATCAGCCCCAGCATTTT.

This chain links TRBV30 with TRBJ1-2; 8 bases are a match to TRBD1. Germline V lookup: CDR1 GTSNPN, CDR2 SVGIG (reference sequence). J gave up 2 bases and V 3 bases, and 2 bases lay outside the gene matches. The CDR3 consists of 13 residues. For the CDR3, the DNA is TGTGCCTGGAGCGGACAGGGCAACTATGGCTACACCTTC. Protein sequence: CAWSGQGNYGYTF.

The chain joins TRBV2 to TRBJ2-1; 10 nucleotides agree with TRBD1. The germline V gene encodes CDR1 SNHLY and CDR2 FYNNEI. V lost 7 bases, J lost 5 bases, and 2 bases stayed unmatched. The CDR3 has 13 amino acids. The CDR3 DNA follows: TGTGCCAGCATGGACAGGGGGGACAATGAGCAGTTCTTC. Amino acid sequence: CASMDRGDNEQFF.

The chain couples TRBV25-1 to TRBJ1-2, with 7 bases that match TRBD1. With V trimmed by 6 bases and J by 4 bases, 5 bases remained unmatched. Looked up from germline, CDR1 is MGHDK and CDR2 is SYGVNS. This CDR3 spans 13 amino acids. The CDR3 region has the DNA TGTGCCAGCAGCTTGCGGGACAGCTATGGCTACACCTTC. As protein: CASSLRDSYGYTF.

V is TRBV7-3 and J is TRBJ2-5, with 8 bases matching TRBD2. CDR3 size: 15 residues. V was pared by 4 bases and J by 4 bases, with 8 bases of the junction left unmatched. The V gene's germline CDR1 is SGHTA and CDR2 FQGTGA. CDR3 residues: CASSSPGTRGETQYF. The CDR3 coding sequence is TGTGCCAGCAGCTCCCCCGGGACTAGGGGAGAGACCCAGTACTTC.

The chain uses TRBV4-2 and TRBJ1-2, with 7 bases fitting TRBD1. After removal of 3 bases from V and 3 bases from J, the junction contained 7 bases not matched to a gene. The CDR3 loop spans 15 amino acids. The germline V gene has CDR1 LGHNA and CDR2 YNFKEQ. The CDR3, as DNA: TGTGCCAGCAGCCAGAACAGGGGACGCGACTATGGCTACACCTTC. Amino acid sequence: CASSQNRGRDYGYTF.

The rearrangement joins TRBV6-5 to TRBJ2-5; D not resolved. The CDR3 has 14 amino acids. The V gene lost 2 bases and the J gene lost 1 base, with 8 bases spanning the gap. Germline assignment: CDR1 MNHEY and CDR2 SVGAGI. In DNA form, the CDR3 reads TGTGCCAGCAGTTACGGCAATACCCAAGAGACCCAGTACTTC. Translating gives CASSYGNTQETQYF.

About this clone itself: Germline and junction disagree at one end, which may indicate a read error. The gene calls are TRBV5-1 and TRBJ1-1; TRBD1 matches at 7 bases. The length of the CDR3 is 14 residues. The V gene's germline CDR1 is SGHRS and CDR2 YFSETQ. The CDR3 sequence is CASSSGQVNTEAFF. The CDR3, as DNA: TGTGCCAGCAGCTCCGGACAGGTTAACACTGAAGCTTTCTTT.

This chain joins TRBV6-2 or TRBV6-3 and TRBJ1-2; D remains ambiguous. This CDR3 is built from 11 residues. V was pared by 5 bases and J by 7 bases, with 8 bases between. Germline-derived CDR1 and CDR2 are MNHEY and SVGEGT. CDR3 residues: CASSDTIGYTF. Written as DNA, the CDR3 is TGTGCCAGCAGTGACACGATTGGCTACACCTTC.

The chain is built from TRBV4-1 and TRBJ1-1; possibly TRBD1 for D (5 bases). V lost 4 bases, J lost 1 base, and 13 bases lay in between. Per the germline V gene, CDR1 is MGHRA and CDR2 is YSYEKL. This CDR3 is built from 15 residues. In DNA form, the CDR3 reads TGCGCCAGCAGCCCGGGACTCACGGAGAACACTGAAGCTTTCTTT. This gives the protein CASSPGLTENTEAFF.

The rearrangement uses TRBV12-5 and TRBJ1-5, with D perhaps matching TRBD1 (6 bases). Trimming stripped 7 bases from V and 7 bases from J, with 17 bases between. CDR3 length equals 14 residues. Germline CDR1 LGHNT, CDR2 FRNRAP. The CDR3 spells CASATGGATQPQHF. DNA of the CDR3: TGTGCTAGTGCAACGGGGGGCGCAACCCAGCCCCAGCATTTT.

This clone was observed a handful of times. V and J are TRBV30 and TRBJ1-1; 7 bases agree with TRBD1. This CDR3 has 12 amino acids. The germline CDR1 and CDR2 sequences are GTSNPN and SVGIG (reference sequence). Trimming removed 2 bases from V and 9 bases from J; junction bases left unmatched: 6. The CDR3 DNA is TGTGCCTGGAGTCCCGGGACAGCACAAGCTTTCTTT. This sequence encodes CAWSPGTAQAFF.

This clone was observed a single time. This chain joins TRBV28 and TRBJ1-3; 8 nucleotides agree with TRBD1. This CDR3 has 14 amino acids. Per germline, CDR1 MDHEN and CDR2 SYDVKM. The V and J ends lost 9 bases and 4 bases, in that order; junction bases with no gene match: 8. CDR3 sequence reads: CASLDREGGNTIYF. CDR3 DNA: TGTGCCAGTTTGGACAGGGAGGGAGGAAACACCATATATTTT.

This clone was counted a single time. This rearrangement joins TRBV15 to TRBJ1-3; D gene uncertain. Germline CDR1 and CDR2: LNHNV and YYDKDF (reference sequence). The CDR3 length is 14 residues. Between the trimmed V and J ends, which lost 0 bases and 0 bases, there was a span of 3 bases. CDR3 bases: TGTGCCACCAGCAGAGACATCTCTGGAAACACCATATATTTT. Its translation: CATSRDISGNTIYF.

The V and J genes are TRBV3-1 (or the pseudogene TRBV3-2) and TRBJ2-5; D may be TRBD2 (5 bases). The germline gives CDR1 LGHDT, CDR2 YNNKEL (reference sequence). V was clipped by 0 bases and J by 5 bases, with 22 bases between them. The CDR3 length is 18 residues. The DNA of the CDR3 is TGTGCCAGCAGCCAAGATGCTCCCGTTTCTACTAGAGCTGAGACCCAGTACTTC. Protein: CASSQDAPVSTRAETQYF.

CDR3 coding DNA: TGCGCCAGCAGCCCCCCCGGGACAGGGAGGAATGAGCAGTTCTTC. It specifies CASSPPGTGRNEQFF. The rearrangement uses TRBV5-1 and TRBJ2-1; TRBD1 agrees at 9 bases. The CDR3 spans 15 residues. Trimming cost V 4 bases and J 7 bases; bases outside gene matches: 9. Germline lookup yields CDR1 SGHRS and CDR2 YFSETQ.

The rearrangement links TRBV7-8 to TRBJ2-2; 8 nucleotides line up with TRBD2. V was clipped by 7 bases and J by 6 bases; unmatched bases: 10. There are 15 residues in the CDR3. CDR1 and CDR2 from the germline V gene are SGHVS and FQNEAQ. The DNA for the CDR3 is TGTGCCAGCACCACGACAGCGGGAGTCCCCGGGGAGCTGTTTTTT. Protein: CASTTTAGVPGELFF.

The chain recombines TRBV7-2 with TRBJ2-3; D perhaps matches TRBD2 (5 bases). This CDR3 spans 15 amino acids. Trimming removed 3 bases at V and 5 bases at J, with 15 bases between. Per the germline V gene, CDR1 is SGHTA and CDR2 is FQGNSA. Here the CDR3 DNA reads TGTGCCAGCAGCTTTGCGGGCGGTGGTCGAGATACGCAGTATTTT. Its protein is CASSFAGGGRDTQYF.

The chain links TRBV4-3 to TRBJ2-1; TRBD2 matches 8 bases. CDR1 is LGHNA, CDR2 YSLEER, per germline. With 1 base clipped from V and 6 bases from J, the junction kept 8 bases outside the gene matches. The CDR3 has 16 amino acids. The CDR3 sequence: CASSQVAGGRGNEQFF. The CDR3 nucleotides are TGCGCCAGCAGCCAAGTGGCGGGAGGCCGGGGCAATGAGCAGTTCTTC.

The rearrangement uses TRBV28 and TRBJ2-3; TRBD1 agrees at 8 bases. V lost 2 bases, J lost 6 bases, and 7 bases stayed unmatched. CDR3 length: 15 residues. CDR1 and CDR2 from the germline V gene are MDHEN and SYDVKM. CDR3 amino acids: CASSLPGGAADTQYF. CDR3 in DNA: TGTGCCAGCAGTTTACCAGGGGGCGCGGCGGATACGCAGTATTTT.

The rearrangement uses TRBV3-1 (or the pseudogene TRBV3-2) and TRBJ2-1, with D perhaps TRBD1 (5 bases). V was pared by 1 base and J by 7 bases, with 17 bases between. This CDR3 region has 16 residues. Germline V gene sequence: CDR1 LGHDT, CDR2 YNNKEL (reference sequence). The chain's CDR3 is CASSQVPADRRNEQFF. In DNA, the CDR3 is TGTGCCAGCAGCCAAGTCCCCGCCGACAGAAGGAATGAGCAGTTCTTC.